This entry describes one TCR beta chain. Clones were sequenced by immunoSEQ multiplex PCR, and TCRdb holds only the in-frame ones, with some missing. Of 25,000 to 30,000 clones in the sample, 70% to 90% were seen once. The data were taken from a study of OX40 agonist ivuxolimab in advanced cancers. Study overall: Partial responses, seen in three patients, involved one hepatocellular carcinoma and two cutaneous melanomas.

Trimming left V 2 bases short and J 2 bases short, with 9 bases between. The length of the CDR3 is 14 residues. Germline V gene sequence: CDR1 MNHEY, CDR2 SMNVEV (reference sequence). Source: CD4+ or CD8+ T cells sorted from blood, taken in a trial of the OX40 agonist ivuxolimab. The chain uses TRBV27 and TRBJ1-2; tentative D call: TRBD1 (5 bases). This receptor was obtained from an adult with an advanced solid tumor such as melanoma, head and neck, liver or kidney cancer. CDR3 amino acids: CASSLTGENYGYTF. The CDR3 DNA reads as TGTGCCAGCAGTTTAACGGGGGAGAACTATGGCTACACCTTC.